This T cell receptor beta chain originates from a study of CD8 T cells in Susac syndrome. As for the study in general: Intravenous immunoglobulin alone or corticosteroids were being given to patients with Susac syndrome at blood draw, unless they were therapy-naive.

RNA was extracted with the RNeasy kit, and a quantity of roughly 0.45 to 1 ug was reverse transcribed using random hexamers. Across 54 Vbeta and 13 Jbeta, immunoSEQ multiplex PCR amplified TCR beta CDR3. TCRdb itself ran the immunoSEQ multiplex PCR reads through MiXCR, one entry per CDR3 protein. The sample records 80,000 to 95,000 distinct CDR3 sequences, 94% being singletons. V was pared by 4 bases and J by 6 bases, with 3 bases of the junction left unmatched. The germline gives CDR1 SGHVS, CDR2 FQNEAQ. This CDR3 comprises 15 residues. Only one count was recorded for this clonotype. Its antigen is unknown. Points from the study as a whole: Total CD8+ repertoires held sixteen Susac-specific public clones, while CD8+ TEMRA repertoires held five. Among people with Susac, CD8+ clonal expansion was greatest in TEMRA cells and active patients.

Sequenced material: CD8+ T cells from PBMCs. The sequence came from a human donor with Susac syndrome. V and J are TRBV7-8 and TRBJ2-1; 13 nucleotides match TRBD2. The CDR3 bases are TGTGCCAGCAGCTCACTAGCGGGGGGGTTCAATGAGCAGTTCTTC. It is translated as CASSSLAGGFNEQFF. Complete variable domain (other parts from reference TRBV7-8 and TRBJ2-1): GAGVSQSPRYKVAKRGQDVALRCDPISGHVSLFWYQQALGQGPEFLTYFQNEAQLDKSGLPSDRFFAERPEGSVSTLKIQRTQQEDSAVYLCASSSLAGGFNEQFFGPGTRLTVL.